Shown below are 32 T cell receptor beta chains from a single sample sequenced in a study of blood T cell repertoires in COVID-19 (dated by TCRdb to the early 2020s). The library relied on the immunoSEQ multiplex PCR assay. TCRdb retrieved this table from immuneACCESS and kept in-frame rearrangements only. Not all clones are present; in checked studies, unresolved V genes account for under half, and no reason is known for the remainder. The sample table holds 50,000 to 55,000 clones, of which approximately 84% were seen once. In total, the top ten clones hold around 14% of the sample. The sample taken for sequencing was peripheral blood. The receptors were sampled from a human donor in a cohort sampled during active COVID-19.

This chain uses TRBV27 with TRBJ2-1; 7 nucleotides align to TRBD1. The germline CDR1 and CDR2 sequences are MNHEY and SMNVEV (reference sequence). CDR3 size: 12 residues. J gave up 4 bases and V 10 bases, and 4 bases lay outside the gene matches. Here the CDR3 reads CATGTAYNEQFF. CDR3 coding DNA: TGTGCCACCGGGACAGCATACAATGAGCAGTTCTTC.

The chain couples TRBV19 to TRBJ1-1; TRBD1 agrees at 9 bases. J lost 2 bases, V lost 10 bases, and 5 bases had no gene match. Germline V gene lookup returns CDR1 LNHDA and CDR2 SQIVND (reference sequence). The CDR3 consists of 13 residues. The CDR3 protein is CAIRDRDNTEAFF. The DNA of the CDR3 is TGTGCCATCCGGGACAGGGATAACACTGAAGCTTTCTTT.

This chain uses TRBV12-3 or TRBV12-4 with TRBJ1-2; D ambiguous. V lost 5 bases to trimming and J lost 6 bases, with 4 bases between them. The CDR3 has 10 residues. The CDR3 DNA reads as TGTGCCAGCAGTACAGATGGCTACACCTTC. The encoded protein is CASSTDGYTF.

This chain joins TRBV19 and TRBJ2-6; 7 bases are a match to TRBD1. This CDR3 region has 15 residues. Germline V gene sequence: CDR1 LNHDA, CDR2 SQIVND (reference sequence). J lost 4 bases, V lost 5 bases, and 5 bases had no gene match. The CDR3 spells CASSSDRVGANVLTF. CDR3 sequence (DNA): TGTGCCAGTAGTTCTGACAGGGTCGGGGCCAACGTCCTGACTTTC. The variable domain in full, with the rest retrieved from reference TRBV19 and TRBJ2-6, is DGGITQSPKYLFRKEGQNVTLSCEQNLNHDAMYWYRQDPGQGLRLIYYSQIVNDFQKGDIAEGYSVSREKKESFPLTVTSAQKNPTAFYLCASSSDRVGANVLTFGAGSRLTVL.

Ten or more counts support this clone. CDR3 sequence: CSASGEGSEAFF. The CDR3 DNA is TGCAGTGCTAGTGGGGAGGGGTCTGAAGCTTTCTTT. V usage is TRBV20-1 and J usage is TRBJ1-1; maybe TRBD1 (5 bases). Deletions cut 3 bases from V and 6 bases from J, with 11 bases between. Germline-derived CDR1 and CDR2 are DFQATT and SNEGSKA (reference sequence). This CDR3 has 12 amino acids.

The genes are TRBV6-2 or TRBV6-3 and TRBJ1-5; no reliable D call. V lost 6 bases to trimming and J lost 4 bases, with 7 bases between them. Germline V CDR1 and CDR2: MNHEY, SVGEGT. There are 12 residues in the CDR3. DNA of the CDR3: TGTGCCAGCAGCCGGAGGAATCAGCCCCAGCATTTT. Residues: CASSRRNQPQHF.

The genes are TRBV5-1 and TRBJ2-2; TRBD2 aligns across 12 bases. Germline assignment: CDR1 SGHRS and CDR2 YFSETQ. V was pared by 3 bases and J by 6 bases, with 3 bases of the junction left unmatched. This CDR3 has 15 residues. CDR3 region: CASSWTSGASGELFF. The CDR3 DNA follows: TGCGCCAGCAGCTGGACTAGCGGGGCCTCCGGGGAGCTGTTTTTT.

This chain links TRBV19 with TRBJ1-3; D might be TRBD1 (5 bases). Germline CDR1 reads LNHDA; CDR2 reads SQIVND (reference sequence). V lost 3 bases and J lost 0, with 9 bases in between. The CDR3 spans 15 residues. The CDR3 region has the DNA TGTGCCAGTAGTATCGACGGACACTCTGGAAACACCATATATTTT. Its protein is CASSIDGHSGNTIYF.

The chain links TRBV5-8 to TRBJ1-5, with D maybe TRBD1 (5 bases). The germline V gene has CDR1 SGHTS and CDR2 YDEGEE. The CDR3 has 13 amino acids. V was trimmed by 4 bases and J by 11 bases, leaving 16 bases between them. The CDR3 DNA reads as TGTGCCAGCAGCGTTACTTGGGGGGGAGCCCAGCATTTT. Translated, it gives CASSVTWGGAQHF.

The chain recombines TRBV28 with TRBJ1-6; unclear D gene. This CDR3 contains 15 residues. The V gene's germline CDR1 is MDHEN and CDR2 SYDVKM. V was shortened by 2 bases and J by 8 bases, with 13 bases between the two germline ends. CDR3 sequence reads: CASSLRHYGDSPLHF. CDR3 nucleotides: TGTGCCAGCAGTTTAAGGCACTACGGGGATTCACCCCTCCACTTT.

The chain uses TRBV2 and TRBJ2-3; D is unresolved. CDR3 length: 13 amino acids. Germline V gives CDR1 SNHLY, CDR2 FYNNEI. V was clipped by 2 bases and J by 6 bases, with 9 bases between them. The CDR3 spells CASSEFMEDTQYF. CDR3 coding DNA: TGTGCCAGCAGTGAATTTATGGAGGATACGCAGTATTTT.

CDR3 sequence (DNA): TGCGCCAGCAGCCTCATGACAGGGGGCTACAATGAGCAGTTCTTC. Protein product: CASSLMTGGYNEQFF. The rearrangement uses TRBV4-3 and TRBJ2-1, with 9 nucleotides matching TRBD1. Germline V lookup: CDR1 LGHNA, CDR2 YSLEER. The CDR3 is 15 amino acids. V lost 4 bases and J lost 3; bases outside the gene matches: 4.

The genes are TRBV5-1 and TRBJ2-2; D is ambiguous. The CDR3 runs to 11 residues. Between the trimmed V and J ends, which lost 2 bases and 8 bases, there was a span of 4 bases. Germline V gene data show CDR1 as SGHRS and CDR2 as YFSETQ. CDR3 DNA: TGCGCCAGCAGCTTCGCGGGGGAGCTGTTTTTT. Protein product: CASSFAGELFF.

V usage is TRBV9 and J usage is TRBJ1-1; possibly TRBD1 for D (5 bases). Germline V CDR1 and CDR2: SGDLS, YYNGEE. The CDR3 consists of 14 residues. Trimming left V 4 bases short and J 2 bases short, with 12 bases between. The CDR3 loop reads CASSTRGGNTEAFF. CDR3 nucleotides: TGTGCCAGCAGCACCCGGGGGGGAAACACTGAAGCTTTCTTT.

V and J are TRBV20-1 and TRBJ1-1; maybe TRBD1 (5 bases). Trimming stripped 3 bases from V and 4 bases from J, with 6 bases between. The CDR3 is 11 amino acids. CDR1 and CDR2 from the germline V gene are DFQATT and SNEGSKA (reference sequence). The CDR3, as DNA: TGCAGTGCTAGCGGGGGCACTGAAGCTTTCTTT. Translated: CSASGGTEAFF.

Points on this clone: Compared with germline, one end of the junction differs, possibly owing to a read error. V gene TRBV5-6 combines with J gene TRBJ2-4; a possible D gene is TRBD2 (5 bases). This CDR3 comprises 11 residues. Germline CDR1 is SGHDT and CDR2 is YYEEEE. CDR3 sequence (DNA): TGTGCCAGCAGCGGCCGAGGGTCGTCGCACTTC. Residues: CASSGRGSSHF. The entire variable domain, with the rest obtained from reference TRBV5-6 and TRBJ2-4, is as follows: DAGVTQSPTHLIKTRGQQVTLRCSPKSGHDTVSWYQQALGQGPQFIFQYYEEEERQRGNFPDRFSGHQFPNYSSELNVNALLLGDSALYLCASSGRGSSHFGAGTRLSVL.

The chain links TRBV7-8 to TRBJ2-7; 7 bases agree with TRBD1. V trimming: 5 bases; J trimming: 3 bases; junction bases outside the gene matches: 10. Germline CDR1 and CDR2: SGHVS and FQNEAQ. The CDR3 is made up of 15 amino acids. CDR3 loop: CASSRTGTENYEQYF. DNA of the CDR3: TGTGCCAGCAGCCGAACCGGGACAGAGAACTACGAGCAGTACTTC.

V and J are TRBV5-1 and TRBJ2-2; D possibly corresponds to TRBD2 (6 bases). CDR1 SGHRS and CDR2 YFSETQ come from the germline V gene. The CDR3 length is 17 residues. Trimming shortened V by 0 bases and J by 3 bases, and 15 bases separated the two germline ends. This CDR3 is CASSLGVGGAYTGELFF. CDR3 DNA: TGCGCCAGCAGCTTGGGGGTCGGAGGGGCCTACACCGGGGAGCTGTTTTTT.

Only a few counts were recorded for this clone. V is TRBV9 and J is TRBJ2-5; possible D gene TRBD2, 5 bases. Germline V CDR1 and CDR2: SGDLS, YYNGEE. The CDR3 spans 17 residues. V was trimmed by 3 bases and J by 4 bases, leaving 22 bases between them. CDR3 nucleotide sequence: TGTGCCAGCAGCGCCTCGCCGGCTGGGGTACGGGGAGAGACCCAGTACTTC. Its translation: CASSASPAGVRGETQYF. Variable domain in full (rest from reference TRBV9 and TRBJ2-5): DSGVTQTPKHLITATGQRVTLRCSPRSGDLSVYWYQQSLDQGLQFLIQYYNGEERAKGNILERFSAQQFPDLHSELNLSSLELGDSALYFCASSASPAGVRGETQYFGPGTRLLVL.

The V call is TRBV15, the J call TRBJ2-1, with 14 bases fitting TRBD2. The CDR3 has 15 amino acids. Germline V gene lookup returns CDR1 LNHNV and CDR2 YYDKDF (reference sequence). V gave up 3 bases and J gave up 9 bases; unmatched junction bases: 4. CDR3 DNA sequence: TGTGCCACCAGCAGGACTAGCGGGGGGGCTAGTGAGCAGTTCTTC. Encoded protein: CATSRTSGGASEQFF.

The V and J genes are TRBV4-3 and TRBJ2-1; D is perhaps TRBD1 (6 bases). Germline CDR1 and CDR2: LGHNA and YSLEER. Trimming stripped 4 bases from V and 3 bases from J, with 7 bases between. The CDR3 is 13 amino acids. Here the CDR3 reads CASSPTGYNEQFF. DNA of the CDR3: TGCGCCAGCAGCCCGACAGGCTACAATGAGCAGTTCTTC.

The chain joins TRBV2 to TRBJ2-4, with D maybe TRBD2 (6 bases). This CDR3 region has 16 residues. Deletions cut 4 bases from V and 4 bases from J, with 17 bases between. CDR1 SNHLY and CDR2 FYNNEI come from the germline V gene. The CDR3 is CASSGFLALMKNIQYF. The CDR3 DNA reads as TGTGCCAGCAGTGGATTCCTAGCGTTGATGAAAAACATTCAGTACTTC.

This clone appeared many times. The V and J genes are TRBV19 and TRBJ2-1; a possible D gene is TRBD1 (6 bases). This CDR3 region has 13 residues. Looked up from germline, CDR1 is LNHDA and CDR2 is SQIVND (reference sequence). V lost 5 bases and J 9 bases, leaving 14 bases between the germline ends. DNA for the CDR3: TGTGCCAGTAGTCCTACTGGACAGTTTGAGCAGTTCTTC. Encoded protein: CASSPTGQFEQFF.

The rearrangement joins TRBV2 to TRBJ1-1; TRBD1 aligns across 10 bases. The CDR3 has 16 amino acids. Germline CDR1 and CDR2: SNHLY and FYNNEI. V gave up 5 bases and J gave up 1 base; unmatched junction bases: 7. The DNA for the CDR3 is TGTGCCAGCAGTAGACAGGGGGCGAGGTCGAACACTGAAGCTTTCTTT. Translated: CASSRQGARSNTEAFF.

The chain has TRBV11-2 and TRBJ2-3; TRBD1 is a possible D gene (6 bases). The CDR3 has 16 amino acids. Germline loops: CDR1 SGHAT, CDR2 FQNNGV. V was clipped by 4 bases and J by 4 bases, with 18 bases between them. The CDR3 DNA is TGTGCCAGCAGCTCGTTAGGACAGCTTTTCTCAGATACGCAGTATTTT. It encodes CASSSLGQLFSDTQYF.

The chain links TRBV5-4 to TRBJ1-2; TRBD1 agrees at 9 bases. Trimming at V came to 1 base and at J to 6 bases, leaving 4 bases not matched to a gene. This CDR3 contains 14 residues. The V gene's germline CDR1 is SGHNT and CDR2 YYREEE (reference sequence). CDR3 nucleotides: TGTGCCAGCAGCTTGAGGACAGGGGAAGATGGCTACACCTTC. Translated: CASSLRTGEDGYTF.

The chain is built from TRBV6-6 and TRBJ1-5; 10 bases map to TRBD1. The junction had 10 bases not matched to a gene; V was cut back by 8 bases and J by 3 bases. The length of the CDR3 is 16 residues. Germline V gene data show CDR1 as MNHNY and CDR2 as SVGAGI (reference sequence). The chain's CDR3 is CASSSGTGANNQPQHF. The CDR3 DNA follows: TGTGCCAGCTCCTCGGGGACAGGGGCGAACAATCAGCCCCAGCATTTT.

The gene calls are TRBV5-6 and TRBJ1-6, with D perhaps TRBD1 (6 bases). This CDR3 region has 16 residues. V was trimmed by 0 bases and J by 12 bases, leaving 19 bases between them. The germline gives CDR1 SGHDT, CDR2 YYEEEE. CDR3: CASSLVPFGGDGPLHF. CDR3 DNA: TGTGCCAGCAGCTTGGTCCCATTTGGGGGCGATGGACCCCTCCACTTT.

The V gene is TRBV24-1, the J gene TRBJ2-1; 14 bases match TRBD2. This CDR3 region has 18 residues. Germline V CDR1 and CDR2: KGHDR, SFDVKD. Losses at the gene ends were 5 bases for V and 9 bases for J; bases not matched to a gene: 14. DNA for the CDR3: TGTGCCACCAGTGGGGGCGGACTAGCGGGGGGAGGGAATGGTGAGCAGTTCTTC. It codes for CATSGGGLAGGGNGEQFF.

This clone was seen just once. The gene calls are TRBV2 and TRBJ1-4; a possible D gene is TRBD1 (5 bases). Germline V gene lookup returns CDR1 SNHLY and CDR2 FYNNEI. The CDR3 totals 14 residues. V lost 7 bases and J lost 6, with 15 bases in between. CDR3 bases: TGTGCCAGCAACAGGCGGAGGGTAGATGAAAAACTGTTTTTT. Translating it yields CASNRRRVDEKLFF.

The rearrangement joins TRBV19 to TRBJ1-2, with 7 bases matching TRBD1. Germline trimming cut 7 bases from V and 4 bases from J; bases unmatched to any gene: 3. Germline loops: CDR1 LNHDA, CDR2 SQIVND (reference sequence). The CDR3 totals 12 residues. CDR3 sequence (DNA): TGTGCCAGTACAGGGGGGACCTATGGCTACACCTTC. Its protein product is CASTGGTYGYTF.

This sequence joins TRBV18 and TRBJ2-1; D is possibly TRBD1 (5 bases). The CDR3 consists of 14 residues. Germline V gene sequence: CDR1 KGHSH, CDR2 LQKENI. V lost 2 bases, J lost 6 bases, and 11 bases lay in between. The DNA of the CDR3 is TGTGCCAGCTCACCAAGTGACAGCTCCAATGAGCAGTTCTTC. Amino acids: CASSPSDSSNEQFF.